A selection of T cell receptor beta chains follows, all from one sample in a study of cytomegalovirus exposure and HLA in healthy donors. Measured with immunoSEQ multiplex PCR; TCRdb has only the in-frame clones, and not every one. The sample includes fewer than 140,000 clones, about 64% of them seen just once. Sequences were obtained from PBMCs. These receptors all stem from a female donor in good health and CMV-seronegative. CDR3s include the opening cysteine and the closing phenylalanine or tryptophan. The D gene is left open where the match is weak. A row's size may be missing; if present it is once, few, many or a size class.

few | NA | TRBJ2-6 | TRBV29-1 | TGCAGCGTTGTCTCGTTGGGCAGCCCCTCTGGGGCCAACGTCCTGACTTTC | CSVVSLGSPSGANVLTF
once | TRBD2 | TRBJ2-1 | TRBV5-1 | TGCGCCAGCAGGCAGACTAGCGGGGTCTCGAGTGAGCAGTTCTTC | CASRQTSGVSSEQFF
NA | NA | TRBJ2-7 | TRBV4-2 | TGTGCCAGCAGCCAAGGCCAGGCTTCCTACGAGCAGTACTTC | CASSQGQASYEQYF
NA | TRBD1 | TRBJ1-6 | TRBV28 | TGTGCCAGCAGTTTGGGACAGCGTTCCTATAATTCACCCCTCCACTTT | CASSLGQRSYNSPLHF
NA | NA | TRBJ2-2 | TRBV9 | TGTGCCAGCAGCGTAGAACTCCTCCCGAACACCGGGGAGCTGTTTTTT | CASSVELLPNTGELFF
few | NA | TRBJ2-7 | TRBV9 | TGTGCCAGCAGCGTAGCTTCTGGACTCTCCATCGGGGAGCAGTACTTC | CASSVASGLSIGEQYF
NA | NA | TRBJ1-2 | TRBV2 | TGTGCCAGCAGTGCCCTTCTCCACACCTTC | CASSALLHTF
NA | TRBD1 | TRBJ2-3 | TRBV11-2 | TGTGCCAGCAGCCGCTGGGACAGAAACACAGATACGCAGTATTTT | CASSRWDRNTDTQYF
NA | NA | TRBJ1-1 | TRBV18 | TGTGCCAGCTCACCCTCGAACACTGAAGCTTTCTTT | CASSPSNTEAFF
NA | TRBD2 | TRBJ2-3 | TRBV5-1 | TGCGCCAGCAGCCCGGGGGGACGGGAGGCGGTAGTTGGCACAGATACGCAGTATTTT | CASSPGGREAVVGTDTQYF
NA | NA | TRBJ1-1 | TRBV4-1 | TGCGCCAGCAGCCTTGGGGAGGGCGAGGTGGCTTTCTTT | CASSLGEGEVAFF
NA | NA | TRBJ2-7 | TRBV7-9 | TGTGCCAGCAGCTTAGAAGTCGGTCCTTACGAGCAGTACTTC | CASSLEVGPYEQYF
NA | NA | TRBJ1-4 | TRBV7-6 | TGTGCCAGCAGCAAGGGCTCGACAGGCTGGAATGAAAAACTGTTTTTT | CASSKGSTGWNEKLFF
NA | NA | TRBJ1-5 | TRBV30 | TGTGCCTGGAGTGTACCCAGGAACATGATAAATAGCAATCAGCCCCAGCATTTT | CAWSVPRNMINSNQPQHF
NA | NA | TRBJ2-7 | TRBV5-4 | TGTGCCAGCAGCTTAGGTTGGACTCAGTCCTACGAGCAGTACTTC | CASSLGWTQSYEQYF
NA | NA | TRBJ2-1 | TRBV7-6 | TGTGCCAGCAGCTTAGCGGGAGCGTCCTACAATGAGCAGTTCTTC | CASSLAGASYNEQFF
NA | TRBD1 | TRBJ2-4 | TRBV29-1 | TGCAGCGTTGACCCGGGACAGGGGGACATTCAGTACTTC | CSVDPGQGDIQYF
NA | TRBD1 | TRBJ1-3 | TRBV18 | TGTGCCAGCTCACTTCCCGGGACAGGGACGTACACCATATATTTT | CASSLPGTGTYTIYF
few | NA | TRBJ2-5 | TRBV7-6 | TGTGCCAGCAGCTTAGTAGGCGGAGAGACCCAGTACTTC | CASSLVGGETQYF
few | TRBD2 | TRBJ2-1 | TRBV27 | TGTGCCAGCAGCCATAGGGGGACTAGCGGGAGGGCCTACAATGAGCAGTTCTTC | CASSHRGTSGRAYNEQFF
NA | TRBD2 | TRBJ2-3 | TRBV11-3 | TGTGCCAGCAGCATGGGAGGGGACACAGATACGCAGTATTTT | CASSMGGDTDTQYF
NA | NA | TRBJ2-1 | TRBV4-3 | TGCGCCAGCAGCCAAGGGGCTGGGCGTGAGCAGTTCTTC | CASSQGAGREQFF
NA | TRBD2 | TRBJ2-2 | TRBV5-1 | TGCGCCAGCAGCTTGGCCCCAGGGACTAGCGGGGTTGGGGATCTGAACACCGGGGAGCTGTTTTTT | CASSLAPGTSGVGDLNTGELFF
NA | NA | TRBJ2-6 | TRBV5-1 | TGCGCCAGCAGCTCGGGTGTTGGGGCCAACGTCCTGACTTTC | CASSSGVGANVLTF
NA | NA | TRBJ2-3 | TRBV19 | TGTGCCAGTGCCGGATGGGTAGCGGGCACAGATACGCAGTATTTT | CASAGWVAGTDTQYF
NA | NA | TRBJ2-7 | TRBV6-1 | TGTGCCAGCAGTGTCCAGGGCGGAGGGTACGAGCAGTACTTC | CASSVQGGGYEQYF
NA | TRBD2 | TRBJ2-1 | TRBV7-3 | TGTGCCAGCAGCTTCTCTAGCGGCATTTACAATGAGCAGTTCTTC | CASSFSSGIYNEQFF
NA | TRBD1 | TRBJ2-2 | TRBV18 | TGTGCCAGCTCACCAGCTCAACAGGGGACCGGGGAGCTGTTTTTT | CASSPAQQGTGELFF
NA | TRBD2 | TRBJ2-7 | TRBV28 | TGTGCCAGCAGTTCTGGGACTAGCGGGAGAATTGGCTACGAGCAGTACTTC | CASSSGTSGRIGYEQYF